This TCR beta chain was sequenced during a study of CD4 and CD8 cells across lung adenocarcinoma regions. This clonotype has a count of ten or more. The CDR3 has 17 residues. Germline CDR1 is MNHNS and CDR2 is SASEGT. TCRdb re-analysed the PCR reads in MiXCR, keeping a single row per CDR3 protein. The sample lists about 19,000 distinct CDR3 sequences; 50% were seen once. Donors had localized lung adenocarcinoma, a non-small cell lung cancer. This rearrangement joins TRBV6-1 to TRBJ2-1; D could derive from TRBD1 or TRBD2 (5 bases each). The assigned J gene may be wrong: the sequence end matches TRBJ2-7 better. This sequence originates from a male donor with lung adenocarcinoma. The CD4 and CD8 labels of this study may be unreliable. Source material: CD8+ T cells from the margin of a lung tumor. The CDR3 reads CASYERGGASKGYEQYF. CDR3 coding DNA: TGTGCCAGCTATGAGAGGGGTGGGGCCTCGAAAGGCTACGAGCAGTACTTC.